This T cell receptor beta chain is from a study of sequential checkpoint blockade in melanoma. Study background: Patients were randomized 1:1 to nivolumab-then-ipilimumab or ipilimumab-then-nivolumab first-line.

Described treatment: randomized to nivolumab then ipilimumab (arm A) or the reverse (arm B). The repertoire was sequenced with immunoSEQ multiplex PCR; TCRdb's copy has only in-frame clones and lacks some. The sample holds 35,000 to 40,000 clones, roughly 89% seen once. The sequence came from a human donor with melanoma. The source material was CD8+ T cells sorted from blood (inferred from file names), sampled from a patient given nivolumab and ipilimumab in sequence.

The CDR3 region is CASSLGLAGEQYV. CDR3 nucleotide sequence: TGTGCCAGTAGTCTGGGACTAGCGGGAGAGCAGTACGTC. The chain combines TRBV19 with TRBJ2-7, with 13 bases matching TRBD2. The CDR3 length is 13 residues. The V gene's germline CDR1 is LNHDA and CDR2 SQIVND (reference sequence). With 5 bases clipped from V and 7 bases from J, the junction kept 2 bases outside the gene matches.